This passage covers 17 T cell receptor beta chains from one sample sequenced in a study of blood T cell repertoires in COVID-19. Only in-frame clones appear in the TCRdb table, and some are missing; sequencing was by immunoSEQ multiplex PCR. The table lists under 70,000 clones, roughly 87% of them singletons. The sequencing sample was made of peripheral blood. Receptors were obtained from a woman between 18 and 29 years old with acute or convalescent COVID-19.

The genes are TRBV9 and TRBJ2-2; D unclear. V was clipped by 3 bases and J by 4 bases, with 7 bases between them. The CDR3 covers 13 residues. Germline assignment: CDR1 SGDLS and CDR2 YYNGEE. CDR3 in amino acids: CASSAFVTGELFF. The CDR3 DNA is TGTGCCAGCAGCGCATTTGTCACCGGGGAGCTGTTTTTT.

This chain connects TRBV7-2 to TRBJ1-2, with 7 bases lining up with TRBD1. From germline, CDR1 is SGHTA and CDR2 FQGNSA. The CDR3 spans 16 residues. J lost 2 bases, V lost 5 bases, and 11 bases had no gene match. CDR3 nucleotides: TGTGCCAGCAGCCCAGGACAGGACCGCCCAAACTATGGCTACACCTTC. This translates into CASSPGQDRPNYGYTF.

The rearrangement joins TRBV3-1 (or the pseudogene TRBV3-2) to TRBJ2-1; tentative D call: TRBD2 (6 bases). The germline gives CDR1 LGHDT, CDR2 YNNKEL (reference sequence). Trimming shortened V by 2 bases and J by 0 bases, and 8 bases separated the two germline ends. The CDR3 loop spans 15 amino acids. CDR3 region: CASSQYGSSYNEQFF. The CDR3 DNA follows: TGTGCCAGCAGCCAATACGGGAGCTCCTACAATGAGCAGTTCTTC.

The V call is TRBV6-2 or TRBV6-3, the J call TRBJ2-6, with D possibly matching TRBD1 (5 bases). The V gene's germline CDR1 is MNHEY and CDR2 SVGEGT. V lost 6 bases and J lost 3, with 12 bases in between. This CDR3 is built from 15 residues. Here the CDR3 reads CASSLRVGGANVLTF. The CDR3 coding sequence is TGTGCCAGCAGCCTCAGGGTTGGTGGGGCCAACGTCCTGACTTTC.

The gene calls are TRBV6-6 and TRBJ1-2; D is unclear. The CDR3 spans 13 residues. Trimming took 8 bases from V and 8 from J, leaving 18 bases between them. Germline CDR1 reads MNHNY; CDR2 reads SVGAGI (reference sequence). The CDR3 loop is CASGDPVAGGYTF. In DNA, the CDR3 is TGTGCCAGCGGAGATCCTGTGGCTGGGGGCTACACCTTC.

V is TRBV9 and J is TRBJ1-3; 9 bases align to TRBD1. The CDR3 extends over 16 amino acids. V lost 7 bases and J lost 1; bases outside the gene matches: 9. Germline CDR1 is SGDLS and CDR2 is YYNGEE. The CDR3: CASAQTGGFSGNTIYF. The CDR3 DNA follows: TGTGCCAGCGCCCAGACAGGGGGTTTTTCTGGAAACACCATATATTTT.

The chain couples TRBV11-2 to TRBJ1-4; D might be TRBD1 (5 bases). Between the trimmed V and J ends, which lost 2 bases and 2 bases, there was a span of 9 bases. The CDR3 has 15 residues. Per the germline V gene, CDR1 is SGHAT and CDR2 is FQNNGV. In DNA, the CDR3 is TGTGCCAGCAGCTTATCGGGGGATACTAATGAAAAACTGTTTTTT. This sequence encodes CASSLSGDTNEKLFF.

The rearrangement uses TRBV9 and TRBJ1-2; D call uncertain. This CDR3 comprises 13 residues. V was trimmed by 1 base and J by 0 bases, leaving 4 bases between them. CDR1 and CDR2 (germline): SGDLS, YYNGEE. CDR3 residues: CASSVSTNYGYTF. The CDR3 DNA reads TGTGCCAGCAGCGTAAGCACTAACTATGGCTACACCTTC.

This CDR3 is CASSITGGANTGELFF. The CDR3 DNA is TGCGCCAGTAGCATAACAGGGGGCGCGAACACCGGGGAGCTGTTTTTT. The chain employs TRBV5-1 and TRBJ2-2; 9 bases agree with TRBD1. Germline CDR1 is SGHRS and CDR2 is YFSETQ. The CDR3 extends over 16 amino acids. J lost 0 bases, V lost 8 bases, and 8 bases had no gene match.

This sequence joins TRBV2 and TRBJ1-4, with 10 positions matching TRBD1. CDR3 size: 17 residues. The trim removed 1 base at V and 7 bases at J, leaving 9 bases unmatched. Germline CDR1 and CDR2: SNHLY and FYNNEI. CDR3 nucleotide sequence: TGTGCCAGCAGTGAAGGATGGCAGGGACAGGGGCGTGAAAAACTGTTTTTT. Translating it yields CASSEGWQGQGREKLFF. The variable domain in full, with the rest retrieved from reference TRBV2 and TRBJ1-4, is EPEVTQTPSHQVTQMGQEVILRCVPISNHLYFYWYRQILGQKVEFLVSFYNNEISEKSEIFDDQFSVERPDGSNFTLKIRSTKLEDSAMYFCASSEGWQGQGREKLFFGSGTQLSVL.

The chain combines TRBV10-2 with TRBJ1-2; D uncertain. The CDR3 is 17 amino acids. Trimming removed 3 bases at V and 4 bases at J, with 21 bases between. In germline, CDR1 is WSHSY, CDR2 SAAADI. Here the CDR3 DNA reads TGCGCCAGCAGTGATTTGTCAGCGAGCAACAGCGGCTATGGCTACACCTTC. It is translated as CASSDLSASNSGYGYTF.

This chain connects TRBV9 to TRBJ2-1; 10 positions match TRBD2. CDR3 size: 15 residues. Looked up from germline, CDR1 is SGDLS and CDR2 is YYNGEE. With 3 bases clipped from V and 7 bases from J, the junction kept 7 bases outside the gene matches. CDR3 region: CASSEASGRGNEQFF. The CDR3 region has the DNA TGTGCCAGCAGCGAGGCTAGCGGGAGAGGGAATGAGCAGTTCTTC.

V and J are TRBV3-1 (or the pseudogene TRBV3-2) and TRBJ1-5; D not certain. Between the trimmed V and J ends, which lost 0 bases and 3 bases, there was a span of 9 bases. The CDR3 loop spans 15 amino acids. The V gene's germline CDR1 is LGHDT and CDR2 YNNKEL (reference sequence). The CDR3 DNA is TGTGCCAGCAGCCAAGATTTTCAGGACAATCAGCCCCAGCATTTT. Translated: CASSQDFQDNQPQHF.

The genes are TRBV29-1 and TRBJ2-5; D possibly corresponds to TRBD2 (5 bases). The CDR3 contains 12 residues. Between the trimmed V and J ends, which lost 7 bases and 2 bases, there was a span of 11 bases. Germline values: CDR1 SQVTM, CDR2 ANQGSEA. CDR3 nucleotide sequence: TGCAGCGCAATAGCGAATCAAGAGACCCAGTACTTC. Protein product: CSAIANQETQYF.

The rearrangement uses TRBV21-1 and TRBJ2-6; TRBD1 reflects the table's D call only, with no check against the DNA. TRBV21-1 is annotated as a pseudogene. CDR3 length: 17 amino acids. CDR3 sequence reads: CASSNWDSRAGANVLTF. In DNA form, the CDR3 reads TGTGCCAGCAGCAACTGGGACAGCAGAGCTGGGGCCAACGTCCTGACTTTC.

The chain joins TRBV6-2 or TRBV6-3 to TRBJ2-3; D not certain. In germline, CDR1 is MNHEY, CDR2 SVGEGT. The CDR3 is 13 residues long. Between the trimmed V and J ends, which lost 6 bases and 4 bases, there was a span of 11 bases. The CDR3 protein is CASSSYPPDTQYF. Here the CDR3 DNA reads TGTGCCAGCAGCAGCTACCCCCCAGATACGCAGTATTTT.

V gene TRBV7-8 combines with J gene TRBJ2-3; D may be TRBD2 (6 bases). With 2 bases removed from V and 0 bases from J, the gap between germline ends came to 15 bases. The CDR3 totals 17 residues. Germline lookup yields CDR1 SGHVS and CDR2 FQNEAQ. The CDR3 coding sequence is TGTGCCAGCAGCTTACCAAAGGACGGGACTAGCACAGATACGCAGTATTTT. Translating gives CASSLPKDGTSTDTQYF.